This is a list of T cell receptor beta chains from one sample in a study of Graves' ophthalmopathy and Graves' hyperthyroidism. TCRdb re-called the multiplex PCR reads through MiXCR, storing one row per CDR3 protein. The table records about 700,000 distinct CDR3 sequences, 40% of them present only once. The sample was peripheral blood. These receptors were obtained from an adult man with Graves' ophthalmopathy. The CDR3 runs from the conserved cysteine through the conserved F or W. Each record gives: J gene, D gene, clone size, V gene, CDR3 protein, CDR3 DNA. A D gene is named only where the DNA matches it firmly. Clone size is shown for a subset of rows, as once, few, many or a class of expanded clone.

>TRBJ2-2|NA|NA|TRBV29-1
CSVGFWAENTGELFF
TGCAGCGTTGGATTTTGGGCAGAGAACACCGGGGAGCTGTTTTTT
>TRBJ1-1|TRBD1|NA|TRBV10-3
CATGQGGQGANTEAFF
TGTGCCACAGGACAGGGAGGCCAGGGGGCGAACACTGAAGCTTTCTTT
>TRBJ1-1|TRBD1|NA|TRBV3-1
CASSQQTGLTEAFF
TGTGCCAGCAGCCAACAGACAGGGTTGACTGAAGCTTTCTTT
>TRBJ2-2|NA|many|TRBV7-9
CASSWGRGELFF
TGTGCCAGCAGCTGGGGGAGAGGGGAGCTGTTTTTT
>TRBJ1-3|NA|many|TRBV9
CASSGRTAGNTIYF
TGTGCCAGCAGCGGCCGGACAGCTGGAAACACCATATATTTT
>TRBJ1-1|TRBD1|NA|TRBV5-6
CASSLGMTGWGEAFF
TGTGCCAGCAGCTTGGGGATGACAGGGTGGGGTGAAGCTTTCTTT
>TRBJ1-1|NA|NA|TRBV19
CASSIQTFTEAFF
TGTGCCAGTAGTATCCAAACTTTCACTGAAGCTTTCTTT
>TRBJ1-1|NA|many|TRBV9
CASSPRGALSTEAFF
TGTGCCAGCAGCCCTCGGGGAGCCCTGAGTACTGAAGCTTTCTTT
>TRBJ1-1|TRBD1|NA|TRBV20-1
CSADSYRLQGVATEAFF
TGCAGTGCCGATTCCTATAGACTACAGGGGGTAGCTACTGAAGCTTTCTTT
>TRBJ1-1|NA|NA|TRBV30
CAWSGDTEAFF
TGTGCCTGGAGTGGGGACACTGAAGCTTTCTTT
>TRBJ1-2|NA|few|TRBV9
CASSVGMGMYYGYTF
TGTGCCAGCAGCGTAGGTATGGGGATGTACTATGGCTACACCTTC
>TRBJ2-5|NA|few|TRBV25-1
CASSPRAGQETQYF
TGTGCCAGCAGTCCCCGAGCCGGGCAAGAGACCCAGTACTTC
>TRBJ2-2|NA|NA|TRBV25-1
CASSLDQSGTGELFF
TGTGCCAGCAGCTTGGATCAGAGCGGGACCGGGGAGCTGTTTTTT
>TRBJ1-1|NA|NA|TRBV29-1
CSLGRRGTEAFF
TGCAGCTTAGGCAGGCGAGGCACTGAAGCTTTCTTT
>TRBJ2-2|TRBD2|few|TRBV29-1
CSVNRGGGATGELFF
TGCAGCGTGAACAGGGGCGGGGGGGCGACCGGGGAGCTGTTTTTT
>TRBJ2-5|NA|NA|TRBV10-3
CASSYSTSNRPIVPQYF
TGTGCCAGCAGTTACTCGACTTCGAACAGGCCCATTGTGCCCCAGTACTTC